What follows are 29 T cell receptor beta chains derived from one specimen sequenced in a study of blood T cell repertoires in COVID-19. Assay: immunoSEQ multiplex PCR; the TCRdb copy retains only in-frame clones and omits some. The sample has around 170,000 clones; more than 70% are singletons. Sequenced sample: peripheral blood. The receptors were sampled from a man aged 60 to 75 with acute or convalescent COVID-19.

CDR3 bases: TGTGCCAGTAGTATCACTCTTATCACTGAAGCTTTCTTT. Translating gives CASSITLITEAFF. The chain carries TRBV19 and TRBJ1-1; D call uncertain. CDR1 is LNHDA and CDR2 is SQIVND in the germline V gene (reference sequence). This CDR3 contains 13 residues. V was pared by 3 bases and J by 4 bases, with 9 bases between.

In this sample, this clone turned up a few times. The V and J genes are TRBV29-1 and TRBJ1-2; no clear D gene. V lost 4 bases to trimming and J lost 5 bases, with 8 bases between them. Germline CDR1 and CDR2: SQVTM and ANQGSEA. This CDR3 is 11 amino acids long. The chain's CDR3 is CSVVLEYGYTF. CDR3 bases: TGCAGCGTTGTTCTAGAATATGGCTACACCTTC.

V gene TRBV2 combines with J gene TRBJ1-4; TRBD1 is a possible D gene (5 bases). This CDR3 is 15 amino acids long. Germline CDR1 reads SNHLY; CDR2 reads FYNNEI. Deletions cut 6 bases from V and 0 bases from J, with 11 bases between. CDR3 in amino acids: CASRPATATNEKLFF. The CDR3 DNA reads TGTGCCAGCAGGCCGGCGACAGCAACTAATGAAAAACTGTTTTTT.

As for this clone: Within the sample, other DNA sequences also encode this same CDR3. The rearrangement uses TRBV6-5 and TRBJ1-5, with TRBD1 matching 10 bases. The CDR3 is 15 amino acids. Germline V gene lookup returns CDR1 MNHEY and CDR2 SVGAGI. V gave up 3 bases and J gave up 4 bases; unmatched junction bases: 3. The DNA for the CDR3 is TGTGCCAGCAGTTATGGGACAGGGGCAAATCAGCCCCAGCATTTT. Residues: CASSYGTGANQPQHF.

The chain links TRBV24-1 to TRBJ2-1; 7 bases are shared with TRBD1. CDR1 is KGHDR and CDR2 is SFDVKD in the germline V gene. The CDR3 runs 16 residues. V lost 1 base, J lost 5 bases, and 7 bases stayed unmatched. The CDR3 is CATSDFQGEGDNEQFF. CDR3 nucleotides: TGTGCCACCAGTGATTTTCAGGGGGAAGGAGACAATGAGCAGTTCTTC.

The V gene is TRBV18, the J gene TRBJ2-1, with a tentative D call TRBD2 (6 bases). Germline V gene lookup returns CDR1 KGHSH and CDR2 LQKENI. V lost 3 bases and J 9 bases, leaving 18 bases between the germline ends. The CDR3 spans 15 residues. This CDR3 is CASSPRRGWDTEQFF. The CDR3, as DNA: TGTGCCAGCTCACCCCGGCGGGGATGGGATACTGAGCAGTTCTTC.

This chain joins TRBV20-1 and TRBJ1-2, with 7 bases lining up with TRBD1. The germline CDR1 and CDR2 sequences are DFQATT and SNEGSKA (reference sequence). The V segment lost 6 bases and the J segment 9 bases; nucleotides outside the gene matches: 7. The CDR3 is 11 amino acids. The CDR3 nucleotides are TGCAGTGCATGGACAGGCTCAAGCTACACCTTC. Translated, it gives CSAWTGSSYTF.

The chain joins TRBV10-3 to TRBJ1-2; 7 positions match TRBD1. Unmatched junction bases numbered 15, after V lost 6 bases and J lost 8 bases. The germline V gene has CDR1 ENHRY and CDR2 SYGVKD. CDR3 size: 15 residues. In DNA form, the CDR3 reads TGTGCCATCAGGACCGGGACAGTGACTCTGGGCGGCTACACCTTC. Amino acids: CAIRTGTVTLGGYTF.

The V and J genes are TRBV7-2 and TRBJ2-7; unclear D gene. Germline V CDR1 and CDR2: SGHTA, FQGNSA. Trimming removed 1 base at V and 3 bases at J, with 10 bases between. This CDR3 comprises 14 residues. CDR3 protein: CASSLEPGIYEQYF. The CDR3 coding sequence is TGTGCCAGCAGCTTAGAGCCAGGAATCTACGAGCAGTACTTC.

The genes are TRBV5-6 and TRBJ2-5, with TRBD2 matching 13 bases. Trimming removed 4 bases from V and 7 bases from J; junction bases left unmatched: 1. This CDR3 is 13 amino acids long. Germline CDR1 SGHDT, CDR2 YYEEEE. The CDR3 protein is CASSRTSGGTQYF. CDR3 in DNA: TGTGCCAGCAGCCGGACTAGCGGGGGGACCCAGTACTTC.

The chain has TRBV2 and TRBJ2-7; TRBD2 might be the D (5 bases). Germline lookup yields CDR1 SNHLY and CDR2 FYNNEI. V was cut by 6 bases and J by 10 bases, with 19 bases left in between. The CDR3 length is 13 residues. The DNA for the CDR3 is TGTGCCAGCAGGGACCGGGATCTCGCGCGACAGTACTTC. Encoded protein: CASRDRDLARQYF.

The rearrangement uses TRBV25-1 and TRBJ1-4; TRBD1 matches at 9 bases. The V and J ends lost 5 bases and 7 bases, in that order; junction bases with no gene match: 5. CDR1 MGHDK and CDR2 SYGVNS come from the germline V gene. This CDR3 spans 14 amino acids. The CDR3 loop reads CASSTGTGTEKLFF. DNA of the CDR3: TGTGCCAGCAGTACCGGGACAGGGACTGAAAAACTGTTTTTT.

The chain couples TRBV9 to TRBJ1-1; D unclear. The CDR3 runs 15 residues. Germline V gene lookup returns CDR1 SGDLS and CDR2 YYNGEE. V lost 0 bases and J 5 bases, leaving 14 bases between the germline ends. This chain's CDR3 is CASSVGGKGGTEAFF. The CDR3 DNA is TGTGCCAGCAGCGTAGGTGGTAAGGGAGGGACTGAAGCTTTCTTT.

Written as DNA, the CDR3 is TGCGCCAGCAGCTTGGCCGTCGGCGGGGGGGTCCAAGAGACCCAGTACTTC. The encoded protein is CASSLAVGGGVQETQYF. The chain couples TRBV5-1 to TRBJ2-5; the match to TRBD2 covers 9 bases. The V and J ends lost 0 bases and 1 base, in that order; junction bases with no gene match: 7. The CDR3 is 17 residues long. Germline CDR1 reads SGHRS; CDR2 reads YFSETQ. Full variable domain (remainder filled in from reference TRBV5-1 and TRBJ2-5): KAGVTQTPRYLIKTRGQQVTLSCSPISGHRSVSWYQQTPGQGLQFLFEYFSETQRNKGNFPGRFSGRQFSNSRSEMNVSTLELGDSALYLCASSLAVGGGVQETQYFGPGTRLLVL.

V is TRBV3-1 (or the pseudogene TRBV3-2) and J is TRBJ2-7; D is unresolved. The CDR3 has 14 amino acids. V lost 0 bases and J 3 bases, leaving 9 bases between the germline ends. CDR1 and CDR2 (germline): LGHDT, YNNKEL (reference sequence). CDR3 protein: CASSQELAFYEQYF. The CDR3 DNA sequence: TGTGCCAGCAGCCAAGAATTGGCCTTCTACGAGCAGTACTTC.

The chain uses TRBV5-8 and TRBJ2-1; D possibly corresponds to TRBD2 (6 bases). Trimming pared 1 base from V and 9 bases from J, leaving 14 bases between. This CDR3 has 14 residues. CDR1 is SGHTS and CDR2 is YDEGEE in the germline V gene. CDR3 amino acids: CASSLQPTGGEQFF. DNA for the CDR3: TGTGCCAGCAGCTTGCAGCCTACCGGGGGTGAGCAGTTCTTC.

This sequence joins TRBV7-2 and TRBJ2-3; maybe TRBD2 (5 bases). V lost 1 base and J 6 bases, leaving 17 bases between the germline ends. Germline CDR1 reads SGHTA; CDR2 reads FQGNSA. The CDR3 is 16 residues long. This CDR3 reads CASSLVIFGVADTQYF. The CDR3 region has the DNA TGTGCCAGCAGCTTAGTTATATTTGGGGTAGCGGATACGCAGTATTTT.

The CDR3 sequence is CASIAMTGGVNEQFF. In nucleotides, the CDR3 is TGCGCCAGCATAGCTATGACAGGGGGAGTCAATGAGCAGTTCTTC. The V call is TRBV10-2, the J call TRBJ2-1; 9 bases match TRBD1. The CDR3 has 15 amino acids. The V segment lost 7 bases and the J segment 6 bases; nucleotides outside the gene matches: 10. Germline V lookup: CDR1 WSHSY, CDR2 SAAADI.

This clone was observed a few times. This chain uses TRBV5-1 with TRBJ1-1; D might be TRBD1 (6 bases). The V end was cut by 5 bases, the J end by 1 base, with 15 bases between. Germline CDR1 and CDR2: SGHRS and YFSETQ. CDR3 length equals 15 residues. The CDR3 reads CASRLDGQPNTEAFF. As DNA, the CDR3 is TGCGCCAGCAGACTTGACGGACAGCCGAACACTGAAGCTTTCTTT.

The chain's CDR3 is CASSVGRPGWGTEAFF. In DNA, the CDR3 is TGTGCCAGCAGCGTGGGCCGGCCAGGGTGGGGCACTGAAGCTTTCTTT. The V call is TRBV9, the J call TRBJ1-1; TRBD1 might be the D (5 bases). The germline V gene encodes CDR1 SGDLS and CDR2 YYNGEE. V was pared by 2 bases and J by 4 bases, with 18 bases between. CDR3 length: 16 residues.

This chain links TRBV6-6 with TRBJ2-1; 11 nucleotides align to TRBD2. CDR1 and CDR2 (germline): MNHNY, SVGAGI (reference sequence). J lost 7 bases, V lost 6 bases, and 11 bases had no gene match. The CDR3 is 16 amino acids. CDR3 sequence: CASRPNSGGAGNEQFF. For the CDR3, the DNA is TGTGCCAGCAGACCCAATAGCGGGGGGGCGGGAAATGAGCAGTTCTTC.

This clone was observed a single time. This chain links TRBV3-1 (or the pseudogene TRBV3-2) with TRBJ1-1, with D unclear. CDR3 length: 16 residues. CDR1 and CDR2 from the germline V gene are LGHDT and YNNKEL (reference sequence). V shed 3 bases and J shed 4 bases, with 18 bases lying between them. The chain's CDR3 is CASSQNGLPGATEAFF. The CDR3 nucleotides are TGTGCCAGCAGCCAGAACGGCCTCCCGGGAGCCACTGAAGCTTTCTTT.

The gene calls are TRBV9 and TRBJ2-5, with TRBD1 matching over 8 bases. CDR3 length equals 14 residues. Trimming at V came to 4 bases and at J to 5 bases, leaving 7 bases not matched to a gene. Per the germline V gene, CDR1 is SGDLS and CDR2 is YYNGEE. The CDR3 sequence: CASSSTGGGETQYF. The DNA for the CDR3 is TGTGCCAGCAGCTCAACAGGGGGTGGGGAGACCCAGTACTTC.

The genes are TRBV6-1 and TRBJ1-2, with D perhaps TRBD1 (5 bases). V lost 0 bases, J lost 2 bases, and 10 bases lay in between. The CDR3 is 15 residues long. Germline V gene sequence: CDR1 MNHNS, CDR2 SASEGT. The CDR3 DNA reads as TGTGCCAGCAGTGAAGCTTTGGACAAGAACTATGGCTACACCTTC. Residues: CASSEALDKNYGYTF.

Here the CDR3 reads CASSELDSEQYF. DNA for the CDR3: TGTGCCAGCAGCGAACTAGACTCGGAGCAGTACTTC. This chain uses TRBV7-9 with TRBJ2-7; D possibly corresponds to TRBD2 (5 bases). In germline, CDR1 is SEHNR, CDR2 FQNEAQ (reference sequence). CDR3 length: 12 residues. V gave up 5 bases and J gave up 7 bases, with 12 bases separating them.

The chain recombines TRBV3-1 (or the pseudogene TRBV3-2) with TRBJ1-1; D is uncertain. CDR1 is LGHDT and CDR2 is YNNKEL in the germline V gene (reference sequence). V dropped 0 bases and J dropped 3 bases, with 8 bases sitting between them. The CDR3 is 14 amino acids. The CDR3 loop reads CASSQDFGHTEAFF. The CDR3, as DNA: TGTGCCAGCAGCCAAGATTTTGGGCACACTGAAGCTTTCTTT.

CDR3 sequence reads: CASSERDYRDRTDTQYF. The CDR3 bases are TGTGCCAGCAGTGAGCGAGACTACCGGGACAGAACAGATACGCAGTATTTT. V is TRBV2 and J is TRBJ2-3, with 7 bases aligning to TRBD1. Germline CDR1 SNHLY, CDR2 FYNNEI. The CDR3 has 17 residues. V shed 3 bases and J 3 bases; nucleotides not matched to a gene: 12.

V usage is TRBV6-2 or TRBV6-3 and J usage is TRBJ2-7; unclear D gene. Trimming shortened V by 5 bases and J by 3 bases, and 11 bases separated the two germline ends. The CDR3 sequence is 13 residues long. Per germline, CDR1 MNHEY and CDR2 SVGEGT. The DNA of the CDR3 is TGTGCCAGCAGTCAGCCGGGTTTCTACGAGCAGTACTTC. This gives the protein CASSQPGFYEQYF.

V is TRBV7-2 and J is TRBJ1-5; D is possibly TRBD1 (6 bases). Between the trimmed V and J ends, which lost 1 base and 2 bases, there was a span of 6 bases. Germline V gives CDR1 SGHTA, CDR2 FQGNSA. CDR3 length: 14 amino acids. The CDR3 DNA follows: TGTGCCAGCAGCTTAGACAGGGGCAATCAGCCCCAGCATTTT. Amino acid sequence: CASSLDRGNQPQHF. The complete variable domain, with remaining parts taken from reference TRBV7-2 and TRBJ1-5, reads GAGVSQSPSNKVTEKGKDVELRCDPISGHTALYWYRQSLGQGLEFLIYFQGNSAPDKSGLPSDRFSAERTGGSVSTLTIQRTQQEDSAVYLCASSLDRGNQPQHFGDGTRLSIL.